This T cell receptor (beta chain) was sequenced in a study of human T cells and chemical hapten exposure. Points from the study as a whole: There was a positive correlation between PT1 expanded TCR counts and patch test score. With regard to DPC sensitization, TCRs above 1 in 1000 frequency did not change. Controls formed significantly fewer large CDR3 similarity clusters than expanded TCRs did.

TCRdb re-analysed the RACE reads in MiXCR, keeping a single row per CDR3 protein. The sample includes some 38,000 distinct CDR3 sequences, 7.6% of them seen just once. Regarding this clonotype: Its antigen is unidentified.

Time point described: pre-sensitization, week 0. Indicated treatment: therapeutic diphenylcyclopropenone sensitization with weekly scalp DPC. Germline V lookup: CDR1 LNHNV, CDR2 YYDKDF (reference sequence). Between the trimmed V and J ends, which lost 2 bases and 7 bases, there was a span of 12 bases. The CDR3 is 13 residues long. The clonotype originates from a woman aged 45-65 years with alopecia areata. Some clones in this sample may be carry-over from other donors' samples. The J gene is TRBJ2-7, the V gene TRBV15; a possible D gene is TRBD1 (6 bases). The source was whole blood, collected in connection with sensitization to the hapten diphenylcyclopropenone (DPC). The CDR3 DNA is TGTGCCACCAGCAGAAACAGGGATCGTGAGCAGTACTTC. It codes for CATSRNRDREQYF.